What follows are 9 T cell receptor beta chains derived from one specimen sequenced in a study of cytomegalovirus exposure and HLA in healthy donors. Primers included in the PCR were 60 Vbeta and 13 Jbeta primers. The assay was immunoSEQ multiplex PCR, and TCRdb's table has in-frame clones only and misses some. This table has approximately 210,000 clones, around 83% appearing once. Sequencing was done on a sample of PBMCs. The receptors were sampled from a woman aged 40 to 50 in good health and CMV-seronegative.

J is TRBJ1-4 and V is TRBV4-3; D call uncertain. CDR1 and CDR2 (germline): LGHNA, YSLEER. There are 15 residues in the CDR3. V was cut by 2 bases and J by 3 bases, with 10 bases left in between. CDR3 sequence reads: CASSQLWAPNEKLFF. The CDR3 DNA follows: TGCGCCAGCAGCCAACTTTGGGCCCCTAATGAAAAACTGTTTTTT.

This clone was seen a handful of times. The rearrangement joins TRBV7-9 to TRBJ1-1; TRBD1 aligns across 7 bases. Germline V lookup: CDR1 SEHNR, CDR2 FQNEAQ (reference sequence). V shed 5 bases and J 4 bases; nucleotides not matched to a gene: 10. The CDR3 is 15 residues long. The CDR3 here is CASSLGTAGGTEAFF. In DNA, the CDR3 is TGTGCCAGCAGCCTCGGGACAGCCGGGGGCACTGAAGCTTTCTTT.

This chain links TRBV2 with TRBJ2-1; 9 nucleotides align to TRBD2. J was trimmed by 10 bases and V by 7 bases; bases with no gene match: 8. The germline CDR1 and CDR2 sequences are SNHLY and FYNNEI. This CDR3 contains 13 residues. The CDR3 reads CASMNYGLAEQFF. Here the CDR3 DNA reads TGTGCCAGCATGAATTACGGACTAGCGGAGCAGTTCTTC.

This chain connects TRBV7-9 to TRBJ1-4, with D perhaps TRBD1 (6 bases). The CDR3 covers 15 residues. The germline gives CDR1 SEHNR, CDR2 FQNEAQ (reference sequence). Trimming stripped 5 bases from V and 5 bases from J, with 15 bases between. The CDR3 coding sequence is TGTGCCAGCAGCCTGGTGACAGGCAAGAATGAAAAACTGTTTTTT. This gives the protein CASSLVTGKNEKLFF.

The genes are TRBV9 and TRBJ2-4, with 8 nucleotides matching TRBD2. Germline loops: CDR1 SGDLS, CDR2 YYNGEE. The length of the CDR3 is 16 residues. Trimming removed 3 bases from V and 5 bases from J; junction bases left unmatched: 10. CDR3 in DNA: TGTGCCAGCAGCGAAAAAAGCGGGAGCAACCAAAACATTCAGTACTTC. Protein sequence: CASSEKSGSNQNIQYF.

The gene calls are TRBV5-1 and TRBJ1-1; 8 nucleotides agree with TRBD1. Per the germline V gene, CDR1 is SGHRS and CDR2 is YFSETQ. The CDR3 spans 14 residues. V trimming: 2 bases; J trimming: 2 bases; junction bases outside the gene matches: 2. CDR3 region: CASSFGQGNTEAFF. As DNA, the CDR3 is TGCGCCAGCAGCTTCGGACAGGGTAACACTGAAGCTTTCTTT.

Points on this clone: The sample contains more than one DNA sequence encoding this CDR3. The chain carries TRBV4-1 and TRBJ2-3, with 7 bases matching TRBD1. Germline values: CDR1 MGHRA, CDR2 YSYEKL. The CDR3 contains 15 residues. V was clipped by 3 bases and J by 1 base; unmatched bases: 4. CDR3: CASSHSGQGTDTQYF. CDR3 nucleotides: TGCGCCAGCAGCCATTCCGGACAGGGCACAGATACGCAGTATTTT.

V is TRBV6-5 and J is TRBJ1-2; 11 bases agree with TRBD1. The V and J ends lost 7 bases and 6 bases, in that order; junction bases with no gene match: 4. Germline lookup yields CDR1 MNHEY and CDR2 SVGAGI. The CDR3 contains 13 residues. CDR3 region: CASTRTGGNGYTF. In DNA, the CDR3 is TGTGCCAGCACCAGGACAGGGGGCAATGGCTACACCTTC.

This chain uses TRBV29-1 with TRBJ2-2, with 8 nucleotides matching TRBD2. The CDR3 is 14 amino acids. V shed 2 bases, J shed 4 bases, and the junction held 3 bases outside the gene matches. CDR1 and CDR2 (germline): SQVTM, ANQGSEA. CDR3 DNA sequence: TGCAGCGTTGAAAGCGGGAGAGGCACCGGGGAGCTGTTTTTT. The encoded protein is CSVESGRGTGELFF.